This TCR beta chain was sequenced during a study of T-cell memory formation after mild COVID-19. Study findings and constraints: Later expanders leaned CD4+, whereas day 15 to 85 contracting clones were balanced CD4/CD8.

Employing constant-segment primers, 5'RACE generated TCR alpha and TCR beta cDNA libraries bearing sample barcodes and UMIs. TCRdb recomputed calls from the 5' RACE reads with MiXCR, one row per CDR3 protein. The sample records more than 150,000 distinct CDR3 sequences, roughly 18% being singletons. V shed 0 bases and J shed 8 bases, with 9 bases lying between them. Looked up from germline, CDR1 is SGHRS and CDR2 is YFSETQ. The CDR3 extends over 14 amino acids. Worth noting for this clonotype: Its cognate antigen is unknown.

This clonotype was sampled from a man between 18 and 29 years old who had mild COVID-19 (a few samples of this study predate the infection). Cell type and time point are not known. The sample comprised PBMCs or a T cell subset sorted from them (not recorded which). This rearrangement joins TRBV5-1 to TRBJ1-6, with no clear D. The CDR3 loop is CASSLGRPDSPLHF. Here the CDR3 DNA reads TGCGCCAGCAGCTTGGGCAGGCCTGATTCACCCCTCCACTTT.